This T cell receptor (beta chain) came from a study of blood T cell repertoires in COVID-19. Study context: Whether acute or convalescent, the COVID-19 samples came from the United States, Italy and Spain. PBMCs, B-cell-depleted T cells, or T cells were the source of the cDNA or gDNA that made up the material.

The CDR3 has 13 residues. V lost 4 bases to trimming and J lost 4 bases; unmatched junction nucleotides: 1. CDR1 SGHTA and CDR2 FQGTGA come from the germline V gene. Original methodology: Estimation of nucleated cell counts relied on the amplification of reference gene primers. Assay used: immunoSEQ multiplex PCR; TCRdb lists only in-frame clones, some missing. That table is the source of V, J and clone size, and D and trimming were worked out from the DNA. The sample includes over 10,000 clones, 75% to 85% of them seen just once. J is TRBJ2-1 and V is TRBV7-3, with TRBD2 matching 7 bases. The TCR originated in a human donor in a cohort sampled during active COVID-19. The material sequenced was peripheral blood. CDR3 DNA: TGTGCCAGCAGCTCCGGGGGGTACAATGAGCAGTTCTTC. The encoded protein is CASSSGGYNEQFF.